This T cell receptor (beta chain) was sequenced in a study of regulatory T cells in long-lasting Graves disease. Broader study findings: Persistent disease preferred TRBV28, TRBJ1-2 and TRBJ2-5.

Investigators prepared the TCR beta libraries by applying iRepertoire HTBI primers and Arm-PCR of CDR3 regions. A single record per CDR3 protein comes from TCRdb applying MiXCR to the multiplex PCR reads. The profile shows roughly 400,000 distinct CDR3 sequences, over 20% of them singletons. In the case of this clonotype: Its antigen is not identified.

CDR1 is KGHSH, CDR2 LQKENI, per germline. This CDR3 spans 16 amino acids. Trimming removed 1 base from V and 3 bases from J, with 15 bases in between. The time point is: persistent/refractory GD, antithyroid drugs over 5 years with positive TRAb. From RNA extracted from PBMCs, the TCR library was made. The sequenced sample was peripheral blood mononuclear cells (PBMCs), obtained when the disease was refractory, from a patient treated with antithyroid drugs. The source of this sequence is a female donor with Graves disease. This sequence joins TRBV18 and TRBJ2-5; D is unresolved. The CDR3 DNA is TGTGCCAGCTCACCACGGGTCCTAGGGCAGGAAGAGACCCAGTACTTC. Translation: CASSPRVLGQEETQYF.